This T cell receptor (beta chain) was sequenced in a study of T-cell memory formation after mild COVID-19. General study results and limits: Shrinking CD4+ clones resided mostly in CM and EM, and CD8+ ones in EMRA.

V shed 5 bases and J 5 bases; nucleotides not matched to a gene: 4. The CDR3 has 13 amino acids. Germline loops: CDR1 SNHLY, CDR2 FYNNEI. The table lists this clonotype with many counts. As yet, its antigen is unknown. TCRdb reanalysed the 5' RACE reads using MiXCR and keeps one entry per CDR3 protein. Of tens of thousands of distinct CDR3 sequences listed, about 16% are singletons. The sample taken for sequencing was PBMCs or a T cell subset sorted from them (not recorded which). The receptor was isolated from an adult who had mild COVID-19 (a few samples of this study predate the infection). Cell type and time point are not known. J is TRBJ2-7 and V is TRBV2, with TRBD1 identical over 9 bases. The CDR3, as DNA: TGTGCCAGCAGTTCCGGGACAGGGAACGAGCAGTACTTC. As protein: CASSSGTGNEQYF.